Here is one TCR beta chain with its context. This record comes from a study of T cell changes during pregnancy in multiple sclerosis. Per the germline V gene, CDR1 is SNHLY and CDR2 is FYNNEI. V lost 6 bases, J lost 4 bases, and 21 bases lay in between. The CDR3 spans 16 residues. Profiling relied on immunoSEQ multiplex PCR, and the TCRdb table lists in-frame clones only, not all of them. The sample yields tens of thousands of clones, 92% seen once. This specimen consisted of peripheral blood, obtained in the first trimester of pregnancy. The chain combines TRBV2 with TRBJ1-2; D is uncertain. The sequence came from a female donor in good health, enrolled as a control in a pregnancy study. The CDR3 spells CASSEQTFRAPYGYTF. The CDR3 DNA reads TGTGCCAGCAGCGAGCAAACCTTTCGAGCCCCCTATGGCTACACCTTC.